What follows are 27 T cell receptor beta chains derived from one specimen sequenced in a study of glioma-infiltrating T cells after dendritic cell vaccination. The protocol was immunoSEQ multiplex PCR, while the TCRdb copy is restricted to in-frame clones and leaves out a portion. The sample lists 90,000 or so clones, more than 75% occurring once. The material sequenced was blood, taken before dendritic cell vaccination. Receptors were obtained from a human donor with glioblastoma.

The V call is TRBV5-1, the J call TRBJ1-4, with D maybe TRBD1 (6 bases). The CDR3 runs 16 residues. Per the germline V gene, CDR1 is SGHRS and CDR2 is YFSETQ. V was clipped by 0 bases and J by 2 bases, with 11 bases between them. The CDR3 nucleotides are TGCGCCAGCAGCTTGGGCCTGGGGGCCACTAATGAAAAACTGTTTTTT. Encoded protein: CASSLGLGATNEKLFF. The variable domain in full, with the rest retrieved from reference TRBV5-1 and TRBJ1-4, is KAGVTQTPRYLIKTRGQQVTLSCSPISGHRSVSWYQQTPGQGLQFLFEYFSETQRNKGNFPGRFSGRQFSNSRSEMNVSTLELGDSALYLCASSLGLGATNEKLFFGSGTQLSVL.

The CDR3 region has the DNA TGCGCCAGCAGCCTTGTCTCAGGGACAGGGGGCAACGAGCAGTACTTC. Its translation: CASSLVSGTGGNEQYF. V usage is TRBV4-3 and J usage is TRBJ2-7, with 12 bases lining up with TRBD1. Germline CDR1 and CDR2: LGHNA and YSLEER. Trimming cost V 4 bases and J 5 bases; bases outside gene matches: 9. The length of the CDR3 is 16 residues.

This rearrangement joins TRBV19 to TRBJ1-1, with D uncertain. V gave up 7 bases and J gave up 4 bases, with 13 bases separating them. The germline gives CDR1 LNHDA, CDR2 SQIVND (reference sequence). The CDR3 consists of 13 residues. CDR3 sequence: CASNSDFPTEAFF. The CDR3 nucleotides read TGTGCCAGTAACTCAGACTTCCCCACTGAAGCTTTCTTT. The whole variable domain, filled in from reference TRBV19 and TRBJ1-1, reads DGGITQSPKYLFRKEGQNVTLSCEQNLNHDAMYWYRQDPGQGLRLIYYSQIVNDFQKGDIAEGYSVSREKKESFPLTVTSAQKNPTAFYLCASNSDFPTEAFFGQGTRLTVV.

The chain carries TRBV6-6 and TRBJ1-2; 8 nucleotides match TRBD1. The V segment lost 7 bases and the J segment 4 bases; nucleotides outside the gene matches: 5. The CDR3 length is 13 residues. Germline V CDR1 and CDR2: MNHNY, SVGAGI (reference sequence). The CDR3 loop reads CASIIQGGYGYTF. In DNA, the CDR3 is TGTGCCAGCATTATACAGGGGGGCTATGGCTACACCTTC.

DNA for the CDR3: TGTGCCAGCAGCTTGTTGGGCAGATTCTCCTACGAGCAGTACTTC. It translates to CASSLLGRFSYEQYF. The chain employs TRBV5-6 and TRBJ2-7; D call uncertain. The CDR3 sequence is 15 residues long. The germline CDR1 and CDR2 sequences are SGHDT and YYEEEE. Trimming cost V 1 base and J 0 bases, with 11 bases left between them.

J is TRBJ2-7 and V is TRBV15; a possible D gene is TRBD2 (6 bases). V lost 1 base and J lost 0, with 16 bases in between. The CDR3 totals 17 residues. The V gene's germline CDR1 is LNHNV and CDR2 YYDKDF (reference sequence). CDR3 sequence: CATSRVHFRDFSYEQYF. The CDR3 region has the DNA TGTGCCACCAGCAGAGTACATTTCCGGGACTTCTCCTACGAGCAGTACTTC.

For the CDR3, the DNA is TGTGCCAGCAGCTCACTGGACAGGGCCACCTACGAGCAGTACTTC. This translates into CASSSLDRATYEQYF. The chain employs TRBV11-2 and TRBJ2-7, with 8 bases fitting TRBD1. This CDR3 is built from 15 residues. Germline V CDR1 and CDR2: SGHAT, FQNNGV. V dropped 4 bases and J dropped 2; count of bases not matched to a gene: 7.

The chain is built from TRBV6-4 and TRBJ1-5, with 10 bases identical to TRBD1. J was trimmed by 2 bases and V by 2 bases; bases with no gene match: 3. Germline V CDR1 and CDR2: MRHNA, SNTAGT. The CDR3 has 16 amino acids. The DNA of the CDR3 is TGTGCCAGCAGTGACGACAGGGGGCGATGCAATCAGCCCCAGCATTTT. It specifies CASSDDRGRCNQPQHF.

CDR3 sequence reads: CASSLLSGNTIYF. CDR3 in DNA: TGTGCCAGCAGCTTACTCTCTGGAAACACCATATATTTT. The chain is built from TRBV11-2 and TRBJ1-3; D gene ambiguous. The CDR3 extends over 13 amino acids. V gave up 2 bases and J gave up 0 bases, with 2 bases separating them. Looked up from germline, CDR1 is SGHAT and CDR2 is FQNNGV.

CDR3 region: CASSVALRNTGELFF. The CDR3 nucleotides are TGTGCCAGCAGCGTAGCTCTAAGAAACACCGGGGAGCTGTTTTTT. The gene calls are TRBV9 and TRBJ2-2; no clear D gene. CDR1 and CDR2 (germline): SGDLS, YYNGEE. V lost 0 bases and J lost 2, with 8 bases in between. CDR3 length: 15 residues. Filled out from reference TRBV9 and TRBJ2-2, the complete variable domain reads DSGVTQTPKHLITATGQRVTLRCSPRSGDLSVYWYQQSLDQGLQFLIQYYNGEERAKGNILERFSAQQFPDLHSELNLSSLELGDSALYFCASSVALRNTGELFFGEGSRLTVL.

V gene TRBV5-1 combines with J gene TRBJ1-4; TRBD1 is a possible D gene (5 bases). CDR1 is SGHRS and CDR2 is YFSETQ in the germline V gene. The CDR3 spans 14 residues. Trimming left V 4 bases short and J 4 bases short, with 11 bases between. The CDR3 DNA sequence: TGCGCCAGCAGCGAAGGGGACTTTAATGAAAAACTGTTTTTT. It yields the protein CASSEGDFNEKLFF. The variable domain in full, with the rest retrieved from reference TRBV5-1 and TRBJ1-4, is KAGVTQTPRYLIKTRGQQVTLSCSPISGHRSVSWYQQTPGQGLQFLFEYFSETQRNKGNFPGRFSGRQFSNSRSEMNVSTLELGDSALYLCASSEGDFNEKLFFGSGTQLSVL.

This chain connects TRBV6-1 to TRBJ1-5; 11 nucleotides match TRBD1. The CDR3 is 13 residues long. The germline gives CDR1 MNHNS, CDR2 SASEGT. The V and J ends lost 7 bases and 5 bases, in that order; junction bases with no gene match: 1. The CDR3 loop is CASMDRGHQPQHF. CDR3 bases: TGTGCCAGCATGGACAGGGGGCATCAGCCCCAGCATTTT.

The chain carries TRBV5-1 and TRBJ2-5; TRBD2 matches 13 bases. Unmatched junction bases numbered 9, after V lost 4 bases and J lost 3 bases. CDR3 length: 17 amino acids. Germline V gene lookup returns CDR1 SGHRS and CDR2 YFSETQ. CDR3 region: CASSEELAGGPEETQYF. The CDR3 nucleotides are TGCGCCAGCAGCGAAGAACTAGCGGGGGGGCCTGAAGAGACCCAGTACTTC.

This clone was picked up a small number of times. V usage is TRBV18 and J usage is TRBJ1-5; TRBD1 aligns across 7 bases. The V gene's germline CDR1 is KGHSH and CDR2 LQKENI. The CDR3 is made up of 14 amino acids. Unmatched junction bases numbered 4, after V lost 5 bases and J lost 3 bases. The CDR3, as DNA: TGTGCCAGCTCAGCCGGGACAGCCAATCAGCCCCAGCATTTT. It specifies CASSAGTANQPQHF.

The genes are TRBV11-1 and TRBJ2-3, with a tentative D call TRBD2 (5 bases). V lost 2 bases and J 4 bases, leaving 7 bases between the germline ends. The CDR3 runs 13 residues. From germline, CDR1 is SGHAT and CDR2 FQDESV (reference sequence). The CDR3 protein is CASSLRTPDTQYF. CDR3 DNA: TGTGCCAGCAGCTTAAGGACTCCAGATACGCAGTATTTT.

This chain joins TRBV5-1 and TRBJ2-7, with 7 bases aligning to TRBD1. CDR3 length: 16 residues. CDR1 is SGHRS, CDR2 YFSETQ, per germline. Trimming took 3 bases from V and 3 from J; bases not matched to a gene: 12. The CDR3 sequence: CASSSDFSGQSYEQYF. The CDR3 DNA follows: TGCGCCAGCAGCTCCGATTTCTCGGGACAGAGCTACGAGCAGTACTTC.

The chain carries TRBV27 and TRBJ2-7, with 8 bases fitting TRBD1. The CDR3 sequence is 17 residues long. From germline, CDR1 is MNHEY and CDR2 SMNVEV (reference sequence). The junction had 9 bases not matched to a gene; V was cut back by 0 bases and J by 2 bases. The CDR3 is CASSLSGGRDRPYEQYF. The CDR3 nucleotides read TGTGCCAGCAGTTTATCAGGGGGGCGGGACAGGCCCTACGAGCAGTACTTC.

In this sample, this clone turned up once. The chain combines TRBV10-3 with TRBJ1-2; 8 nucleotides align to TRBD1. Trimming took 6 bases from V and 4 from J; bases not matched to a gene: 4. The CDR3 covers 13 residues. The germline V gene has CDR1 ENHRY and CDR2 SYGVKD. The CDR3 spells CAIRTGEIYGYTF. CDR3 in DNA: TGTGCCATCAGGACAGGGGAGATCTATGGCTACACCTTC.

The chain links TRBV9 to TRBJ1-2, with 8 bases that match TRBD1. This CDR3 comprises 15 residues. Trimming cost V 3 bases and J 2 bases; bases outside gene matches: 6. Germline CDR1 is SGDLS and CDR2 is YYNGEE. The CDR3 sequence: CASSEGGQVNYGYTF. CDR3 sequence (DNA): TGTGCCAGCAGCGAGGGGGGACAGGTCAACTATGGCTACACCTTC.

CDR3 coding DNA: TGTGCCAGCAGTTCCTCCGGGACAGGGATCGATTGGCAGTACTTC. This encodes CASSSSGTGIDWQYF. The chain is built from TRBV28 and TRBJ2-7, with TRBD1 matching 9 bases. With 4 bases clipped from V and 9 bases from J, the junction kept 13 bases outside the gene matches. The CDR3 runs 15 residues. CDR1 is MDHEN, CDR2 SYDVKM, per germline.

This clone appeared a single time. The genes are TRBV7-6 and TRBJ2-7, with D tentatively TRBD1 (6 bases). Deletions cut 7 bases from V and 2 bases from J, with 15 bases between. CDR3 length: 14 amino acids. Germline CDR1 SGHVS, CDR2 FNYEAQ. The CDR3 DNA reads as TGTGCCAGCACTTCTCCGGGACACCCCTACGAGCAGTACTTC. Its translation: CASTSPGHPYEQYF.

The chain employs TRBV18 and TRBJ1-2, with D tentatively TRBD1 (5 bases). The CDR3 totals 14 residues. Germline V gives CDR1 KGHSH, CDR2 LQKENI. V was shortened by 3 bases and J by 1 base, with 9 bases between the two germline ends. CDR3: CASSPIDSNYGYTF. CDR3 in DNA: TGTGCCAGCTCACCTATAGACAGTAACTATGGCTACACCTTC. Together with reference TRBV18 and TRBJ1-2, the CDR3 gives the full variable domain: NAGVMQNPRHLVRRRGQEARLRCSPMKGHSHVYWYRQLPEEGLKFMVYLQKENIIDESGMPKERFSAEFPKEGPSILRIQQVVRGDSAAYFCASSPIDSNYGYTFGSGTRLTVV.

The rearrangement joins TRBV6-1 to TRBJ2-2; D possibly corresponds to TRBD1 (5 bases). This CDR3 contains 13 residues. Germline-derived CDR1 and CDR2 are MNHNS and SASEGT. V dropped 6 bases and J dropped 6 bases, with 11 bases sitting between them. CDR3 sequence (DNA): TGTGCCAGCAGCCGACAGATCTCCGGGGAGCTGTTTTTT. It is translated as CASSRQISGELFF.

This clone was observed a few times. V gene TRBV5-6 combines with J gene TRBJ2-2; D gene ambiguous. V lost 3 bases to trimming and J lost 6 bases, with 15 bases between them. The V gene's germline CDR1 is SGHDT and CDR2 YYEEEE. The CDR3 length is 15 residues. The CDR3 DNA follows: TGTGCCAGCAGCTGGGCTTTGGGTTTTGCCGGGGAGCTGTTTTTT. Translating gives CASSWALGFAGELFF.

The chain couples TRBV7-9 to TRBJ2-1; D gene ambiguous. Germline CDR1 SEHNR, CDR2 FQNEAQ (reference sequence). Trimming removed 2 bases from V and 7 bases from J, with 3 bases in between. The CDR3 is 11 residues long. CDR3 nucleotides: TGTGCCAGCAGCTTACCTAATGAGCAGTTCTTC. Translation gives CASSLPNEQFF.

The chain couples TRBV11-3 to TRBJ2-1, with D maybe TRBD2 (6 bases). V was cut by 5 bases and J by 8 bases, with 16 bases left in between. The length of the CDR3 is 14 residues. Germline lookup yields CDR1 SGHNT and CDR2 YENEEA. The chain's CDR3 is CASSGRGNRDEQFF. The CDR3 coding sequence is TGTGCCAGCAGCGGCCGGGGGAATCGGGATGAGCAGTTCTTC.

The chain combines TRBV5-4 with TRBJ2-1; TRBD2 might be the D (6 bases). Per the germline V gene, CDR1 is SGHNT and CDR2 is YYREEE (reference sequence). This CDR3 has 14 amino acids. V lost 4 bases to trimming and J lost 4 bases, with 12 bases between them. The CDR3: CASSRGLEYNEQFF. The CDR3 bases are TGTGCCAGCAGCAGGGGACTGGAATACAATGAGCAGTTCTTC.